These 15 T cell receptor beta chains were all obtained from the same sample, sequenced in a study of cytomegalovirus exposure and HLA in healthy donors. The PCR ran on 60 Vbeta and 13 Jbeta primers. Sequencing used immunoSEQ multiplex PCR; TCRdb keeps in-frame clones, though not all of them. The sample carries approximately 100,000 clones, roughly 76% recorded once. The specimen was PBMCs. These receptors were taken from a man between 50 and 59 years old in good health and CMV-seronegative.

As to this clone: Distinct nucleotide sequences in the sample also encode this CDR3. CDR3 bases: TGTGCCAGCAGCGTGGGGACAGGACAAGAGACCCAGTACTTC. Translating it yields CASSVGTGQETQYF. The rearrangement joins TRBV9 to TRBJ2-5, with 8 bases matching TRBD1. From germline, CDR1 is SGDLS and CDR2 YYNGEE. CDR3 length equals 14 residues. J was trimmed by 2 bases and V by 2 bases; bases with no gene match: 2.

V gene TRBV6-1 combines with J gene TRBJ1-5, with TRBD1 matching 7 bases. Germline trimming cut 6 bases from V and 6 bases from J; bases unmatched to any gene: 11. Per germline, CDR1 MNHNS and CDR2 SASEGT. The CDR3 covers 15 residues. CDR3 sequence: CASSIGGRGIQPQHF. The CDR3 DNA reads TGTGCCAGCAGCATCGGGGGCAGGGGGATTCAGCCCCAGCATTTT.

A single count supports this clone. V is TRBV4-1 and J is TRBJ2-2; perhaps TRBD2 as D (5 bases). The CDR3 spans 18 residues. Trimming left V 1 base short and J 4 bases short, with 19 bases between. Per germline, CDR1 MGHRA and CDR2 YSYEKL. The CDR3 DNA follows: TGCGCCAGCAGCCAAGGCTTTAACATGAGGGTGGGCACCGGGGAGCTGTTTTTT. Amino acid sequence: CASSQGFNMRVGTGELFF.

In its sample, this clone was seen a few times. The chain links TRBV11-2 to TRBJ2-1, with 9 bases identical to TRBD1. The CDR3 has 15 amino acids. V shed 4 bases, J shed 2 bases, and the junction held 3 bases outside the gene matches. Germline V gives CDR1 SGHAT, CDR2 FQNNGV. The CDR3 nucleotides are TGTGCCAGCAGCTCTAGACAGGGGGCCTACAATGAGCAGTTCTTC. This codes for CASSSRQGAYNEQFF. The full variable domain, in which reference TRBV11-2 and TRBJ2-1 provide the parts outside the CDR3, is EAGVAQSPRYKIIEKRQSVAFWCNPISGHATLYWYQQILGQGPKLLIQFQNNGVVDDSQLPKDRFSAERLKGVDSTLKIQPAKLEDSAVYLCASSSRQGAYNEQFFGPGTRLTVL.

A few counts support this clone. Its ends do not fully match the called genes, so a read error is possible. The CDR3 loop is CSSSPQYTEAFF. As DNA, the CDR3 is TGTTCCAGCAGCCCACAGTACACTGAAGCTTTCTTT. The rearrangement uses TRBV7-9 and TRBJ1-1; D is unclear. The germline gives CDR1 SEHNR, CDR2 FQNEAQ (reference sequence). The CDR3 is 12 residues long. The whole variable domain, filled in from reference TRBV7-9 and TRBJ1-1, reads DTGVSQNPRHKITKRGQNVTFRCDPISEHNRLYWYRQTLGQGPEFLTYFQNEAQLEKSRLLSDRFSAERPKGSFSTLEIQRTEQGDSAMYLCSSSPQYTEAFFGQGTRLTVV.

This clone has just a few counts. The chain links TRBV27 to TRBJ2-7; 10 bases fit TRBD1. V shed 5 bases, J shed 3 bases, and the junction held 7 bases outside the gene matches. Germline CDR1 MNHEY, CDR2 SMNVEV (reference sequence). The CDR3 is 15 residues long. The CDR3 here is CASSEDGTGVYEQYF. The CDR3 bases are TGTGCCAGCAGTGAAGACGGGACAGGGGTCTACGAGCAGTACTTC.

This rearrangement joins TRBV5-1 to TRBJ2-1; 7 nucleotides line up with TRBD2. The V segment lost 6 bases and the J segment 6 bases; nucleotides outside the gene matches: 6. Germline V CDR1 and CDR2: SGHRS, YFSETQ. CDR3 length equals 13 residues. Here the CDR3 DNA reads TGCGCCAGCAATGGGGACTACTTCAATGAGCAGTTCTTC. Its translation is CASNGDYFNEQFF.

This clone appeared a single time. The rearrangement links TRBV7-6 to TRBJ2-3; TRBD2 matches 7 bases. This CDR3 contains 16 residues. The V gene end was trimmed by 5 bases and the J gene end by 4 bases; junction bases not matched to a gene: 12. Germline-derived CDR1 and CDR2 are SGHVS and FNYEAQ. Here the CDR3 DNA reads TGTGCCAGCAGCCCGGGGGGAAGTTTTCGGGCAGATACGCAGTATTTT. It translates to CASSPGGSFRADTQYF.

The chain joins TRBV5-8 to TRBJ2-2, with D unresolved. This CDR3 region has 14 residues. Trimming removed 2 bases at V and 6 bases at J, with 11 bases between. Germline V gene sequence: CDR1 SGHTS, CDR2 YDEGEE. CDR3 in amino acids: CASSLEFSSGELFF. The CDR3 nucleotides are TGTGCCAGCAGCTTAGAATTTAGCTCCGGGGAGCTGTTTTTT.

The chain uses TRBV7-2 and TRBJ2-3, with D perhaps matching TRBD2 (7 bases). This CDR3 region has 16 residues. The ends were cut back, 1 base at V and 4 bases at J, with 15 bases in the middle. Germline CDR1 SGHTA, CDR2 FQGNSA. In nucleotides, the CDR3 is TGTGCCAGCAGCTTAGGGGGGGGCGGTTTCCCAGATACGCAGTATTTT. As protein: CASSLGGGGFPDTQYF.

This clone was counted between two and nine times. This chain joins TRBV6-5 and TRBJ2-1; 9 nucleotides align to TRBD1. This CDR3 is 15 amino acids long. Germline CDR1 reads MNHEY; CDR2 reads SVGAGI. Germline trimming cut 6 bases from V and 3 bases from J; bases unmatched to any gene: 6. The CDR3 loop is CASRPGQGLYNEQFF. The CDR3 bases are TGTGCCAGCAGGCCGGGACAGGGCCTCTACAATGAGCAGTTCTTC.

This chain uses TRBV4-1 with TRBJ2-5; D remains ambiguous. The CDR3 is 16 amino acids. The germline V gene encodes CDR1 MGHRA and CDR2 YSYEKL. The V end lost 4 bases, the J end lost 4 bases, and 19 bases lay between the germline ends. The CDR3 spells CASSPMAAEARETQYF. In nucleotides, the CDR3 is TGCGCCAGCAGCCCCATGGCAGCCGAGGCACGAGAGACCCAGTACTTC.

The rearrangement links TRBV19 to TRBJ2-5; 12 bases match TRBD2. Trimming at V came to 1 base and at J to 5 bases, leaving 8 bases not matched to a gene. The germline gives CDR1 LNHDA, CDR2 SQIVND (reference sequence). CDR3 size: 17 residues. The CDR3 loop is CASSIGRLAGVGETQYF. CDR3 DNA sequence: TGTGCCAGTAGTATAGGCCGACTAGCGGGAGTAGGGGAGACCCAGTACTTC.

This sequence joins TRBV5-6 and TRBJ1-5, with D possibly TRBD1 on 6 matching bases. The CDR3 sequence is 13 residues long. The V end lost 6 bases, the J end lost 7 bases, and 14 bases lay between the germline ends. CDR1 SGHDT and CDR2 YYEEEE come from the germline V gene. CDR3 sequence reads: CASTRGGNQPQHF. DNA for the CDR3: TGTGCCAGCACAAGGGGGGGTAACCAGCCCCAGCATTTT. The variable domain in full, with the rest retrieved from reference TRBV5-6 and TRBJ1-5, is DAGVTQSPTHLIKTRGQQVTLRCSPKSGHDTVSWYQQALGQGPQFIFQYYEEEERQRGNFPDRFSGHQFPNYSSELNVNALLLGDSALYLCASTRGGNQPQHFGDGTRLSIL.

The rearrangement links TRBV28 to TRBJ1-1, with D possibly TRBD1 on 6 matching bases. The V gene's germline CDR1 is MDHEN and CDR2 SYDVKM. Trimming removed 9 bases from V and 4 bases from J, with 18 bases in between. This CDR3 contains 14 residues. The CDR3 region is CASGGGARGTEAFF. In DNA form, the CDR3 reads TGTGCCAGTGGCGGGGGGGCTCGGGGCACTGAAGCTTTCTTT.